This T cell receptor (beta chain) was identified during a study of identical twins. Findings and limits, study-wide: Fewer insertions marked abundant cord blood beta clonotypes; young adult naive trended weakly, memory not at all.

CDR1 and CDR2 (germline): LNHDA, SQIVND (reference sequence). This CDR3 is 13 amino acids long. V lost 7 bases and J lost 3, with 13 bases in between. Each CDR3 protein gets one entry after TCRdb re-called the 5' RACE reads with MiXCR. The sample has around 690,000 distinct CDR3 sequences; less than 25% are singletons. To note about this clonotype: Its antigen is unidentified.

This same sample was also taken into another study, of T cells expressing NK-cell markers.

Sequencing was carried out using PBMCs. This TCR derives from a woman younger than 35 in good health. This chain links TRBV19 with TRBJ2-7; maybe TRBD1 (5 bases). The CDR3 spells CASIRGRLYEQYF. The DNA for the CDR3 is TGTGCCAGTATTAGGGGCAGGCTCTACGAGCAGTACTTC.